The following is a TCR beta chain sequence with its context. Its antigen remains unidentified. There are no base qualities to consult, and no much larger clone falls within one base. A second Seattle source provided samples from volunteer blood donors who had recovered from COVID-19. Each collaborating institution followed its own protocols to collect whole blood in K2EDTA tubes. For TCRbeta analysis, collaborators shipped samples in one of three forms: frozen whole blood, isolated PBMCs, or DNA extracted from either of those sample types. TCRbeta CDR3 regions were amplified from genomic DNA by means of the immunoSEQ Assay, a bias-controlled multiplex PCR. The authors' analysis ran thus. Nucleated cell counts per sample were estimated from amplification of reference gene primers within the assay. To quantify the absolute abundance of each unique TCRbeta CDR3 rearrangement, sequence reads were collapsed and filtered. For each sample, productive Simpson clonality was calculated as the square root of Simpson's diversity index over productive rearrangements. What TCRdb holds here is the immuneACCESS table cut down to in-frame rearrangements. Part of the clones is not present; checked against another copy, under half of the missing clones reflect an unresolved V gene, and the others are unexplained. The DNA gave D and trimming, while V, J and clone size come from that table. The sample table holds more than 90,000 clones, of which roughly nine tenths were seen once. The top ten hold 6% to 9.5% of the sample.

The sample originates from a study of blood T cell repertoires in COVID-19 (dated by TCRdb to the early 2020s). Study-wide context: Collaborator samples came from the United States, Italy and Spain and covered acute and convalescent phases of COVID-19. Sample metadata almost always included a de-identified subject ID, COVID-19 status, age in years and sex. The dataset comprised deeply sampled blood TCRbeta repertoires from subjects exposed to, actively infected with, or recovered from COVID-19. Where HLA class I and class II types were available, the types were taken from metadata supplied by the sample provider, not from assay-based typing. The material from the prospective study consisted of cDNA or gDNA derived from T cells, B-cell-depleted T cells, or PBMCs. A freely available public database, intended as a resource for researchers studying the immune response to SARS-CoV-2, is where the repertoires were released. The samples were drawn from the first 160 participants of the ongoing ImmuneRACE study and from about 1,200 subjects provided by 6 global collaborators.

Overall study outcomes, separate from this receptor: How much clinical and demographic metadata was included differed by source and by participant, and the metadata was provided uncurated.

Including the terminal cysteine and phenylalanine, the CDR3 comprises 16 residues. The retained sequence is limited to the CDR3, 48 bases, with the frame set at the first base. From V the trimming removes 3 bases and from J it removes 5 bases, while the gene matches leave 8 bases of the junction unaccounted for. According to the germline V gene, CDR1 reads MDHEN and CDR2 reads SYDVKM. The V and J segments used are TRBV28 and TRBJ2-5, with 11 middle bases fitting TRBD1. Source material: peripheral blood. The receptor was derived from a man aged 70 or older who had recovered from COVID-19. The nucleotides are TGTGCCAGCAGTTTTCCCCCGGGGGACAGGGGGGAGACCCAGTACTTC. This gives the protein CASSFPPGDRGETQYF.